This T cell receptor (beta chain) was observed in a study of CD8 T cells in ankylosing spondylitis. The CDR3 totals 15 residues. Trimming took 5 bases from V and 1 from J; bases not matched to a gene: 6. CDR1 DFQATT and CDR2 SNEGSKA come from the germline V gene (reference sequence). TCR beta libraries were made by quantitative 5'-RACE with molecular barcodes. A single record per CDR3 protein comes from TCRdb applying MiXCR to the 5' RACE reads. The profile covers some 200,000 distinct CDR3 sequences, with 18% appearing a single time and around 4.1% taken by the ten largest. The study's findings and limits: Disease-associated clonotypes exhibited CD8+ identity and were relatively infrequent in peripheral blood. There was a TCR beta motif, made of several highly homologous variants, that appeared characteristic of ankylosing spondylitis blood. Earlier authors reported some of these motif variants in reactive arthritis synovial fluid and blood.

This clonotype was seen repeatedly, ten times or more. Its specificity is not known. The sample comprised blood, either unsorted or a sorted T cell fraction (not recorded which). This chain connects TRBV20-1 to TRBJ2-5, with 11 bases that match TRBD2. The receptor was isolated from a male donor aged 5 to 29 with ankylosing spondylitis or in good health (not recorded which). CDR3 region: CSAQPGLAVQETQYF. The DNA of the CDR3 is TGCAGTGCTCAACCGGGACTAGCGGTCCAAGAGACCCAGTACTTC.